This T cell receptor (beta chain) emerged from a study of human T cells and chemical hapten exposure. Noted time point: patch test 1, 2 weeks after DPC sensitization. Specified treatment: therapeutic diphenylcyclopropenone sensitization with weekly scalp DPC. One entry per CDR3 protein results from TCRdb running MiXCR on the RACE reads. The sample holds just under 350,000 distinct CDR3 sequences, around 7% seen once. The length of the CDR3 is 14 residues. Unmatched junction bases numbered 8, after V lost 7 bases and J lost 2 bases. The starting material was whole blood, obtained in connection with sensitization to the hapten diphenylcyclopropenone (DPC). This sequence originates from a woman aged 18 to 35 with alopecia areata. Some clones in this sample may be carry-over from other donors' samples. V gene TRBV12-3 or TRBV12-4 combines with J gene TRBJ2-7, with TRBD1 identical over 7 bases. DNA of the CDR3: TGTGCCAGCACCTTCGTTGGACAGGCCTACGAGCAGTACTTC. Translated, it gives CASTFVGQAYEQYF.